This entry is about one T cell receptor (beta chain). No antigen is known for it. The CDR3 covers 13 residues. Trimming shortened V by 4 bases and J by 4 bases, and 11 bases separated the two germline ends. Looked up from germline, CDR1 is SGHRS and CDR2 is YFSETQ. Via MiXCR, TCRdb re-called the RT-PCR reads, giving one row per CDR3 protein. The data hold over 750,000 distinct CDR3 sequences, with around 20% observed a single time. The source of the sample is a study of response to subunit inactivated influenza vaccine. Study observations and caveats: Each seasonal flu vaccination may recruit only limited new T cells, authors suggested.

This clonotype was obtained from a man aged 45-65 years who received an inactivated influenza vaccine. The sequenced sample was PBMCs from blood, obtained 4 to 6 days after vaccination. The V call is TRBV5-1, the J call TRBJ2-5; weak D call: TRBD2 (6 bases). DNA of the CDR3: TGCGCCAGCAGCGACGGGAGTACAGAGACCCAGTACTTC. Translation gives CASSDGSTETQYF. Full variable domain (missing parts from reference TRBV5-1 and TRBJ2-5): KAGVTQTPRYLIKTRGQQVTLSCSPISGHRSVSWYQQTPGQGLQFLFEYFSETQRNKGNFPGRFSGRQFSNSRSEMNVSTLELGDSALYLCASSDGSTETQYFGPGTRLLVL.